Listed here is a single T cell receptor beta chain. Germline CDR1 SGHNT, CDR2 YYREEE (reference sequence). This CDR3 contains 15 residues. With 2 bases clipped from V and 4 bases from J, the junction kept 6 bases outside the gene matches. The sample comes from a study of control samples from healthy donors and cancer patients. Profiled with immunoSEQ multiplex PCR; TCRdb holds only in-frame clones, not every one. Among 120,000 or so clones, roughly 90% were seen once, and the ten largest hold about 3.7%. Sequencing was carried out using PBMCs. The sequence came from a woman aged 60-75 years with lung cancer. The chain has TRBV5-4 and TRBJ1-2; TRBD1 agrees at 9 bases. This chain's CDR3 is CASSFVQGATYGYTF. CDR3 bases: TGTGCCAGCAGCTTCGTACAGGGGGCAACCTATGGCTACACCTTC.